These 2 T cell receptor beta chains came from one sample sequenced in a study of preoperative IRX-2 immunotherapy in early breast cancer (dated by TCRdb to between 2019 and 2020). Library construction relied on the immunoSEQ multiplex PCR assay. This is the immuneACCESS table as TCRdb keeps it, with only in-frame sequences that have V and J called. A part of the clones is gone; compared with another copy, unresolved V genes explain less than half, and the rest is unexplained. The sample includes about 38,000 clones, with roughly four fifths observed a single time. Roughly 1.5% of the sample lies in the top ten. This specimen's treatment or condition label, interpreted: preoperative locoregional IRX-2 cytokine immunotherapy. The source material was lymph node tissue, sampled after IRX-2 immunotherapy. Receptors were obtained from a human donor with breast cancer.

The V gene is TRBV11-3, the J gene TRBJ2-5, with 11 positions matching TRBD2. The junction had 1 base not matched to a gene; V was cut back by 3 bases and J by 1 base. The CDR3 extends over 15 amino acids. The germline V gene has CDR1 SGHNT and CDR2 YENEEA. In DNA, the CDR3 is TGTGCCAGCAGCTTTGGGACTAGCGGCCAAGAGACCCAGTACTTC. Encoded protein: CASSFGTSGQETQYF.

This clone was counted between two and nine times. The chain carries TRBV19 and TRBJ2-5; no clear D. V gave up 3 bases and J gave up 2 bases, with 10 bases separating them. The CDR3 covers 14 residues. CDR1 is LNHDA, CDR2 SQIVND, per germline (reference sequence). The CDR3 reads CASSISRSQETQYF. The CDR3 nucleotides read TGTGCCAGTAGTATTAGTCGGTCACAAGAGACCCAGTACTTC.